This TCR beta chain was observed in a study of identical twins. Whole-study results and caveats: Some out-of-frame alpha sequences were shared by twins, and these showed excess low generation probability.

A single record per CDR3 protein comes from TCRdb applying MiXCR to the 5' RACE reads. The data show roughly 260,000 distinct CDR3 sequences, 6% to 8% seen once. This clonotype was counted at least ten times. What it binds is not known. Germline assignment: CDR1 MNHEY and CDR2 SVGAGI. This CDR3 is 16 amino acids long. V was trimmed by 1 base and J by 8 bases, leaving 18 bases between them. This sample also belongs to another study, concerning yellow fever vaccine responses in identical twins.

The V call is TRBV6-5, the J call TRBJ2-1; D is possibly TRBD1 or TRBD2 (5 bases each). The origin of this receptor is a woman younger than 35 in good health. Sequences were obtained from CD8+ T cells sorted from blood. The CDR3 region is CASSYFRGRSGYEQFF. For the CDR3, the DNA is TGTGCCAGCAGTTACTTCCGGGGACGTAGTGGGTATGAGCAGTTCTTC.